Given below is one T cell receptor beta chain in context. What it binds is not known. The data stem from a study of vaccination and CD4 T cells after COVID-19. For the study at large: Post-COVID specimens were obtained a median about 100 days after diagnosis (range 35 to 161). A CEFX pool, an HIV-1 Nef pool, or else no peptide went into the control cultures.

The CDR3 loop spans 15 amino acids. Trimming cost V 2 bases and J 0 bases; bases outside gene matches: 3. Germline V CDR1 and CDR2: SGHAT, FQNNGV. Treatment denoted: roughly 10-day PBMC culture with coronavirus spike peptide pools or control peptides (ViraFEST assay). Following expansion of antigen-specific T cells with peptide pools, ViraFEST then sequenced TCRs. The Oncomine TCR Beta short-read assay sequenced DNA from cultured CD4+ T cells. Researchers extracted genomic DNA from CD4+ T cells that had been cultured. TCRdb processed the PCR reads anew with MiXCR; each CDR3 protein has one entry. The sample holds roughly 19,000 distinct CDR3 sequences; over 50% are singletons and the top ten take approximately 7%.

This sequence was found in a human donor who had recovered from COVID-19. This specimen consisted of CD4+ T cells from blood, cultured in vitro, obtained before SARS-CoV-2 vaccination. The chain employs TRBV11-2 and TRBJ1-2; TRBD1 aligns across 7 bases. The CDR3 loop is CASSLNQGANYGYTF. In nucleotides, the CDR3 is TGTGCCAGCAGCTTAAACCAGGGGGCTAACTATGGCTACACCTTC.